This TCR beta chain came from a study of blood T cell repertoires in COVID-19. In germline, CDR1 is SEHNR, CDR2 FQNEAQ (reference sequence). The V gene end was trimmed by 2 bases and the J gene end by 4 bases; junction bases not matched to a gene: 5. The CDR3 runs to 16 residues. This clone has only one observation. Authors' methods: Scientists estimated how many nucleated cells there were by amplifying reference gene primers. The repertoire was sequenced with immunoSEQ multiplex PCR; TCRdb's copy has only in-frame clones and lacks some. D and trimming come from the DNA, and the V and J calls and clone size come from that table. The sample has around 190,000 clones, over 80% seen once. Individuals aged roughly 18 to 95 years were recruited from 24 US areas. Self-reported history from a screening survey and questionnaire set each donor's cohort.

This sequence originates from a man aged 18 to 30 with acute COVID-19. V usage is TRBV7-9 and J usage is TRBJ2-1; 10 nucleotides agree with TRBD2. What was sequenced was PBMCs or T cells enriched from blood (not recorded which). CDR3 sequence: CASSLTSGASYNEQFF. CDR3 coding DNA: TGTGCCAGCAGCTTAACTAGCGGGGCGTCGTACAATGAGCAGTTCTTC.